Listed below are T cell receptor beta chains from one sample, sequenced in a study of response to subunit inactivated influenza vaccine. TCRdb re-called the RT-PCR reads through MiXCR, storing one row per CDR3 protein. Among about 650,000 distinct CDR3 sequences listed, 15% to 17% were seen once. This material consisted of PBMCs from blood, taken 11 to 12 days after vaccination. The origin of the receptors is a man aged 45-60 years who received an inactivated influenza vaccine. Both conserved end residues are part of each CDR3. A D gene is named only where the DNA matches it firmly. Some rows mark clone size as missing; the rest say once, few, many or name a class of expanded clone.

CDR3,DNA,J,size,D,V
CASSSLAGAKNIQYF,TGTGCCAGCAGTTCTCTAGCGGGAGCCAAAAACATTCAGTACTTC,TRBJ2-4,few,TRBD2,TRBV6-5
CSATDRVEPYEQYF,TGCAGTGCTACAGACAGGGTGGAACCCTACGAGCAGTACTTC,TRBJ2-7,few,TRBD1,TRBV20-1
CASSLIGEGYGYTF,TGTGCCAGCAGCTTGATCGGGGAGGGCTATGGCTACACCTTC,TRBJ1-2,few,NA,TRBV5-4
CASSFDRLGTQYF,TGTGCCAGCAGCTTCGACAGGTTGGGGACCCAGTACTTC,TRBJ2-5,NA,NA,TRBV7-3
CASSLQGGNTYGYTF,TGTGCCAGCAGTTTACAAGGAGGGAATACGTATGGCTACACCTTC,TRBJ1-2,NA,NA,TRBV27
CASSSSGSDYNEQFF,TGTGCCAGCAGCTCGAGCGGGAGTGACTACAATGAGCAGTTCTTC,TRBJ2-1,NA,TRBD2,TRBV7-9
CASSQTDRTLNTEAFF,TGTGCCAGCAGCCAAACGGACAGGACACTGAACACTGAAGCTTTCTTT,TRBJ1-1,NA,TRBD1,TRBV3-1
CASSVGQTYGYTF,TGTGCCAGCAGCGTTGGACAGACCTATGGCTACACCTTC,TRBJ1-2,few,NA,TRBV7-9
CASSRTTGREQYF,TGTGCCAGCAGCCGGACCACAGGGAGAGAGCAGTACTTC,TRBJ2-7,NA,NA,TRBV11-2
CSAEGAGYGYTF,TGCAGCGCGGAGGGAGCGGGCTATGGCTACACCTTC,TRBJ1-2,few,NA,TRBV29-1
CSGGENTEAFF,TGCAGCGGCGGGGAGAACACTGAAGCTTTCTTT,TRBJ1-1,few,NA,TRBV20-1
CASSTRVQDEQFF,TGCGCCAGCAGTACGAGGGTGCAGGATGAGCAGTTCTTC,TRBJ2-1,NA,NA,TRBV5-1
CASSSRGVGLAGADTQYF,TGTGCCAGCAGCTCTAGGGGGGTGGGACTAGCGGGTGCAGATACGCAGTATTTT,TRBJ2-3,NA,TRBD2,TRBV11-2
CASSPTGAANYGYTF,TGTGCCAGCAGCCCCACGGGGGCGGCTAACTATGGCTACACCTTC,TRBJ1-2,few,NA,TRBV5-6
CSAAPRENYEQYF,TGCAGTGCCGCCCCCCGGGAGAACTACGAGCAGTACTTC,TRBJ2-7,NA,NA,TRBV20-1
CSVEPIGGEKLFF,TGCAGCGTTGAGCCTATCGGAGGGGAAAAACTGTTTTTT,TRBJ1-4,few,NA,TRBV29-1
CASRPTGGPSSYNEQFF,TGTGCCAGCAGGCCGACAGGGGGCCCGAGCTCCTACAATGAGCAGTTCTTC,TRBJ2-1,few,TRBD1,TRBV14
CASSFSGANTGELFF,TGTGCCAGCAGCTTTAGCGGGGCGAACACCGGGGAGCTGTTTTTT,TRBJ2-2,many,TRBD2,TRBV7-2
CASSLVGGETQYF,TGTGCCAGCAGCTTAGTTGGGGGGGAGACCCAGTACTTC,TRBJ2-5,many,NA,TRBV7-2
CSATADGRSSYEQYF,TGCAGTGCTACGGCAGACGGAAGGAGCTCCTACGAGCAGTACTTC,TRBJ2-7,few,NA,TRBV20-1
CASSLLGHSTDTQYF,TGTGCCAGCAGTTTATTGGGACACTCCACAGATACGCAGTATTTT,TRBJ2-3,few,NA,TRBV12-3/TRBV12-4
CASSLGTRVDTGELFF,TGCGCCAGCAGCTTGGGGACTAGGGTCGACACCGGGGAGCTGTTTTTT,TRBJ2-2,few,TRBD2,TRBV5-1
CARGLADPSYEQYF,TGTGCTAGAGGACTAGCGGACCCTTCCTACGAGCAGTACTTC,TRBJ2-7,NA,TRBD2,TRBV12-5
CDSSRVKGTTSGSYNEQFF,TGTGACAGCAGCCGTGTAAAGGGAACGACTAGCGGCTCCTACAATGAGCAGTTCTTC,TRBJ2-1,NA,TRBD2,TRBV27
CAISESRDRTYGYTF,TGTGCCATCAGTGAGAGCCGGGACAGGACCTATGGCTACACCTTC,TRBJ1-2,few,TRBD1,TRBV10-3
CASSLGRVLGQPQHF,TGTGCCAGCAGTTTGGGCAGGGTACTAGGTCAGCCCCAGCATTTT,TRBJ1-5,few,NA,TRBV12-3/TRBV12-4
CASSQDQDFSYEQYF,TGCGCCAGCAGCCAAGATCAGGACTTCTCCTACGAGCAGTACTTC,TRBJ2-7,NA,NA,TRBV4-3